This T cell receptor beta chain was sequenced for a study of T cell responses to AZD1222 COVID-19 vaccine. Regarding the study as a whole: Repertoire sampling occurred only after the peak T cell response. Only 5 or 6 people who got AZD1222 tested seropositive at baseline. Spike-spanning, vaccine-associated CD4 TCRs were dominant at 160-218 and 743-854. Among the donors, most were white British and more were female, and clonal diversity was possibly underestimated.

Turning to this clone: Its antigen is not known.

The CDR3 is made up of 14 amino acids. Germline V gene sequence: CDR1 WNHNN, CDR2 SYGVQD (reference sequence). V was shortened by 0 bases and J by 7 bases, with 12 bases between the two germline ends. Assay used: immunoSEQ multiplex PCR; TCRdb lists only in-frame clones, some missing. Of about 90,000 clones listed, 85% are singletons. This sequence joins TRBV10-1 and TRBJ2-5; D possibly uses TRBD1 or TRBD2 (5 bases each). The sample was peripheral blood, taken 28 days after the second AZD1222 dose. The sequence was obtained from an adult who received the AZD1222 COVID-19 vaccine. The CDR3 coding sequence is TGCGCCAGCAGTGAGTCGCAGGGAGTGGGGACCCAGTACTTC. It codes for CASSESQGVGTQYF.